This T cell receptor (beta chain) derives from a study of blood T cell repertoires in COVID-19. Authors' processing steps: Cell counts per sample came from amplifying reference gene primers. The assay was immunoSEQ multiplex PCR, and TCRdb's table has in-frame clones only and misses some. The V and J calls and clone size come from that table; D and trimming were worked out from the DNA. The data hold 150,000 to 200,000 clones, with 70% to 90% observed a single time. V lost 0 bases and J 2 bases, leaving 8 bases between the germline ends. Germline V gene sequence: CDR1 SGHNT, CDR2 YYREEE (reference sequence). CDR3 length equals 14 residues.

Sequencing used peripheral blood. This clonotype was sampled from a middle-aged man with active or convalescent COVID-19. The rearrangement uses TRBV5-4 and TRBJ1-1; the D gene is possibly TRBD1 (5 bases). CDR3 in DNA: TGTGCCAGCAGCTTGGCCAGGGCAAACACTGAAGCTTTCTTT. Its translation is CASSLARANTEAFF.